This T cell receptor (beta chain) originates from a study of shared clonotypes between healthy human individuals. Study context: There were three CD4 naive, three CD4 memory, two CD8 naive and one CD8 memory plates per donor. Whole-study results and caveats: Large sequencing depth failed to make sorted-subset sequencing complete, rarefaction showed.

About this clone itself: What it binds is not known.

Losses at the gene ends were 5 bases for V and 7 bases for J; bases not matched to a gene: 5. CDR1 is MNHEY, CDR2 SMNVEV, per germline (reference sequence). This CDR3 is built from 13 residues. The data were produced by immunoSEQ multiplex PCR, yet TCRdb's version contains in-frame clones alone and is incomplete. The sample holds under 850,000 clones, nearly 95% seen once. The naive CD8 subset, CD45RO-negative cells positively selected for CCR7, excluded terminally differentiated effector memory CD45RA+ cells. Sequencing was carried out using naive CD8+ T cells sorted from blood. The sequence was collected from a man aged 30-40 years in good health. The V gene is TRBV27, the J gene TRBJ1-5; TRBD1 aligns across 7 bases. The CDR3 protein is CASSLQGGQPQHF. The CDR3 coding sequence is TGTGCCAGCAGTCTCCAGGGGGGACAGCCCCAGCATTTT.